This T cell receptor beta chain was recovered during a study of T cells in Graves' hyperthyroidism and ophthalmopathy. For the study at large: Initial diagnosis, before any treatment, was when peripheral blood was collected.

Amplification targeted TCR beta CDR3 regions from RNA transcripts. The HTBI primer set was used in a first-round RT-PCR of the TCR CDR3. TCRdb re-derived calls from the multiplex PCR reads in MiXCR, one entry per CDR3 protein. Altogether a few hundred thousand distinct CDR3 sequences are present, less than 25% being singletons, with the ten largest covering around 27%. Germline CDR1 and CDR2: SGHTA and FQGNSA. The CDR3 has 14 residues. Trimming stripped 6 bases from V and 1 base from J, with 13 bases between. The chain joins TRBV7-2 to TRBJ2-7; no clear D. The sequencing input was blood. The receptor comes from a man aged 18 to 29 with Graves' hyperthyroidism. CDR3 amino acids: CASRPPVRSYEQYF. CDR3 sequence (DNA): TGTGCCAGCAGACCTCCCGTTAGATCCTACGAGCAGTACTTC.